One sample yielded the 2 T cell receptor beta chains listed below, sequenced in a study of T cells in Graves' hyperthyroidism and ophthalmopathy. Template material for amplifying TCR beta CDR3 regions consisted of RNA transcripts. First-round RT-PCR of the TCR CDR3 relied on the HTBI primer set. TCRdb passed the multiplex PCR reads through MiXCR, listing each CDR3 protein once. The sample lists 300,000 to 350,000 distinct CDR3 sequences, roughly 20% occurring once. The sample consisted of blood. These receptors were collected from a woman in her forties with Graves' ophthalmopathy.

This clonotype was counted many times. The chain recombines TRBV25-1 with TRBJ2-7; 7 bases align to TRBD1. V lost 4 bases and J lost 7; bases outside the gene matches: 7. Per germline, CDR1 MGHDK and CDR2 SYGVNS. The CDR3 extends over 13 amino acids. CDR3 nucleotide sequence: TGTGCCAGCAGTGCGCGACAGGGTGGGGAGCAGTACTTC. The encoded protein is CASSARQGGEQYF.

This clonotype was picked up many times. The CDR3 sequence: CASSLSYNEQFF. The CDR3 coding sequence is TGTGCCAGCAGCCTCAGTTACAATGAGCAGTTCTTC. The chain uses TRBV6-2 or TRBV6-3 and TRBJ2-1; D is unclear. Germline CDR1 MNHEY, CDR2 SVGEGT. This CDR3 region has 12 residues. The V end was cut by 6 bases, the J end by 4 bases, with 7 bases between.